A single sample is the source of the 26 T cell receptor beta chains below, sequenced in a study of cytomegalovirus exposure and HLA in healthy donors. The PCR was carried out with 60 Vbeta primers and 13 Jbeta primers. Libraries were prepared by immunoSEQ multiplex PCR; TCRdb keeps only in-frame clonotypes and omits some of them. In the table there are around 200,000 clones, approximately 79% of which are singletons. The sample comprised PBMCs. These receptors all stem from a girl aged 2-10 years in good health and CMV-seronegative.

This chain uses TRBV18 with TRBJ2-3, with 9 bases that match TRBD1. V shed 3 bases and J 5 bases; nucleotides not matched to a gene: 9. This CDR3 is built from 16 residues. CDR1 is KGHSH and CDR2 is LQKENI in the germline V gene. The chain's CDR3 is CASSPRGTGFRDTQYF. In DNA, the CDR3 is TGTGCCAGCTCACCCCGAGGGACAGGGTTTCGAGATACGCAGTATTTT. Based on the CDR3 plus reference TRBV18 and TRBJ2-3, the full variable domain is NAGVMQNPRHLVRRRGQEARLRCSPMKGHSHVYWYRQLPEEGLKFMVYLQKENIIDESGMPKERFSAEFPKEGPSILRIQQVVRGDSAAYFCASSPRGTGFRDTQYFGPGTRLTVL.

The V and J genes are TRBV14 and TRBJ2-3; 9 bases fit TRBD2. Trimming removed 4 bases from V and 6 bases from J; junction bases left unmatched: 8. The CDR3 totals 15 residues. Germline loops: CDR1 SGHDN, CDR2 FVKESK. The CDR3 DNA sequence: TGTGCCAGCAGCCCAATAGCGGGAGCTTCTGATACGCAGTATTTT. It yields the protein CASSPIAGASDTQYF.

The chain has TRBV6-5 and TRBJ1-4, with 9 bases matching TRBD1. CDR1 and CDR2 (germline): MNHEY, SVGAGI. The CDR3 is 15 amino acids. After removal of 5 bases from V and 8 bases from J, the junction contained 9 bases not matched to a gene. CDR3: CASSVTGGLGEKLFF. As DNA, the CDR3 is TGTGCCAGCAGTGTTACAGGGGGCTTAGGGGAAAAACTGTTTTTT.

The chain employs TRBV5-4 and TRBJ2-7; 11 bases line up with TRBD2. This CDR3 has 14 amino acids. Per the germline V gene, CDR1 is SGHNT and CDR2 is YYREEE (reference sequence). Unmatched junction bases numbered 1, after V lost 0 bases and J lost 5 bases. The CDR3 DNA reads as TGTGCCAGCAGCTTGGAGGGACTAGCGGACGAGCAGTACTTC. Translated, it gives CASSLEGLADEQYF.

The chain carries TRBV5-8 and TRBJ2-3, with D perhaps TRBD1 (5 bases). Trimming left V 5 bases short and J 6 bases short, with 22 bases between. Germline-derived CDR1 and CDR2 are SGHTS and YDEGEE. This CDR3 is 16 amino acids long. In DNA form, the CDR3 reads TGTGCCAGCAGGCCGCGGTCTTGGGGCGTCCCGGATACGCAGTATTTT. Translating gives CASRPRSWGVPDTQYF.

The V call is TRBV4-2, the J call TRBJ2-2; TRBD2 aligns across 9 bases. Germline V CDR1 and CDR2: LGHNA, YNFKEQ. V was clipped by 3 bases and J by 4 bases; unmatched bases: 9. There are 17 residues in the CDR3. The CDR3: CASSQPLAGSSTGELFF. CDR3 nucleotide sequence: TGTGCCAGCAGCCAGCCCCTAGCGGGGAGTAGCACCGGGGAGCTGTTTTTT.

V is TRBV2 and J is TRBJ1-1; D unclear. Trimming cost V 5 bases and J 2 bases, with 12 bases left between them. The CDR3 runs to 14 residues. CDR1 is SNHLY, CDR2 FYNNEI, per germline. DNA of the CDR3: TGTGCCAGCAGTCAAGGACGGAGTAACACTGAAGCTTTCTTT. It specifies CASSQGRSNTEAFF.

In the case of this clone: One end of the junction fails to match germline, which may point to a read error. The chain joins TRBV7-9 to TRBJ2-2; D is undetermined. This CDR3 spans 13 amino acids. The germline gives CDR1 SEHNR, CDR2 FQNEAQ (reference sequence). CDR3 residues: CSSSSAGSGELFF. In nucleotides, the CDR3 is TGTTCCAGCAGCTCGGCCGGGTCCGGGGAGCTGTTTTTT. Full variable domain (outside the CDR3, taken from reference TRBV7-9 and TRBJ2-2): DTGVSQNPRHKITKRGQNVTFRCDPISEHNRLYWYRQTLGQGPEFLTYFQNEAQLEKSRLLSDRFSAERPKGSFSTLEIQRTEQGDSAMYLCSSSSAGSGELFFGEGSRLTVL.

The gene calls are TRBV7-3 and TRBJ2-5; 11 bases align to TRBD2. The J segment lost 5 bases and the V segment lost 6 bases, leaving 11 bases of the junction unmatched. The CDR3 sequence is 16 residues long. From germline, CDR1 is SGHTA and CDR2 FQGTGA. CDR3: CASSRFGLAGGETQYF. The CDR3 DNA reads as TGTGCCAGCAGTCGATTCGGACTAGCGGGTGGGGAGACCCAGTACTTC.

The CDR3 DNA reads TGTGCCAGCAGTGACCGGGGCGCGGGATACGATACGCAGTATTTT. It yields the protein CASSDRGAGYDTQYF. The chain couples TRBV6-4 to TRBJ2-3, with D tentatively TRBD2 (6 bases). Between the trimmed V and J ends, which lost 2 bases and 6 bases, there was a span of 15 bases. Germline CDR1 MRHNA, CDR2 SNTAGT. The CDR3 totals 15 residues.

The chain uses TRBV6-6 and TRBJ1-5; TRBD1 might be the D (5 bases). The V end lost 1 base, the J end lost 4 bases, and 8 bases lay between the germline ends. This CDR3 has 14 residues. CDR1 and CDR2 (germline): MNHNY, SVGAGI (reference sequence). The CDR3 DNA is TGTGCCAGCAGTTACTTGAAGGGGAATCAGCCCCAGCATTTT. It encodes CASSYLKGNQPQHF.

This clone was seen only a few times. The chain joins TRBV11-2 to TRBJ2-7, with D possibly TRBD1 on 5 matching bases. Germline V CDR1 and CDR2: SGHAT, FQNNGV. Deletions cut 5 bases from V and 6 bases from J, with 14 bases between. The CDR3 length is 13 residues. The CDR3 coding sequence is TGTGCCAGCAGCGGCGGAAAGGGGCCCGAGCAGTACTTC. Amino acid sequence: CASSGGKGPEQYF.

The V gene is TRBV6-6, the J gene TRBJ2-3, with TRBD1 identical over 7 bases. Per the germline V gene, CDR1 is MNHNY and CDR2 is SVGAGI (reference sequence). J gave up 2 bases and V 7 bases, and 9 bases lay outside the gene matches. CDR3 length: 15 amino acids. CDR3: CASKSTGVVTDTQYF. The CDR3 DNA reads TGTGCCAGCAAATCCACAGGGGTAGTCACAGATACGCAGTATTTT.

This rearrangement joins TRBV6-1 to TRBJ2-3, with 12 bases identical to TRBD2. Germline V gives CDR1 MNHNS, CDR2 SASEGT. Trimming at V came to 6 bases and at J to 7 bases, leaving 5 bases not matched to a gene. There are 14 residues in the CDR3. Here the CDR3 DNA reads TGTGCCAGCAGGCTAGCGGGAGGGAGGAATACGCAGTATTTT. Translation gives CASRLAGGRNTQYF.

This clone was found once. The DNA for the CDR3 is TGTGCCAGCAGCCCCACTAGCGGGGGGCACGAGCAGTACTTC. It is translated as CASSPTSGGHEQYF. This chain uses TRBV4-2 with TRBJ2-7; 12 nucleotides line up with TRBD2. CDR3 length: 14 amino acids. V lost 4 bases, J lost 5 bases, and 3 bases stayed unmatched. Germline V gives CDR1 LGHNA, CDR2 YNFKEQ.

The chain has TRBV19 and TRBJ1-3, with a tentative D call TRBD1 (6 bases). Trimming took 6 bases from V and 0 from J, leaving 9 bases between them. CDR1 is LNHDA and CDR2 is SQIVND in the germline V gene (reference sequence). The CDR3 spans 14 residues. The CDR3 DNA reads TGTGCCAGTAGACAGGGTTACTCTGGAAACACCATATATTTT. Translated, it gives CASRQGYSGNTIYF.

The chain is built from TRBV5-1 and TRBJ2-5; a possible D gene is TRBD1 (5 bases). The germline CDR1 and CDR2 sequences are SGHRS and YFSETQ. V gave up 4 bases and J gave up 2 bases, with 9 bases separating them. The CDR3 sequence is 13 residues long. Here the CDR3 reads CASSRQIQETQYF. The CDR3 DNA reads as TGCGCCAGCAGCCGACAGATACAAGAGACCCAGTACTTC.

This sequence joins TRBV2 and TRBJ1-4; D not resolved. Germline V gene lookup returns CDR1 SNHLY and CDR2 FYNNEI. V lost 2 bases and J lost 8, with 12 bases in between. CDR3 length: 14 amino acids. The DNA for the CDR3 is TGTGCCAGCAGTGAAAACAGTGTGGAAGAAAAACTGTTTTTT. It specifies CASSENSVEEKLFF.

The chain joins TRBV11-3 to TRBJ2-5; D unclear. The CDR3 is 13 residues long. Germline lookup yields CDR1 SGHNT and CDR2 YENEEA. V lost 0 bases, J lost 5 bases, and 7 bases lay in between. CDR3: CASSLDPSETQYF. In DNA, the CDR3 is TGTGCCAGCAGCTTAGACCCTTCGGAGACCCAGTACTTC.

CDR3 in amino acids: CASSTGQSYEQYF. The DNA for the CDR3 is TGTGCCAGCAGCACTGGACAGTCCTACGAGCAGTACTTC. The chain links TRBV11-2 to TRBJ2-7; tentatively, D is TRBD1 (6 bases). V dropped 5 bases and J dropped 1 base, with 9 bases sitting between them. Germline V gene lookup returns CDR1 SGHAT and CDR2 FQNNGV. The CDR3 runs 13 residues.

This sequence joins TRBV19 and TRBJ1-1; D perhaps matches TRBD1 (5 bases). Trimming removed 7 bases at V and 0 bases at J, with 18 bases between. This CDR3 spans 16 amino acids. Germline V gene lookup returns CDR1 LNHDA and CDR2 SQIVND (reference sequence). CDR3 region: CASIFAGQWLNTEAFF. CDR3 DNA: TGTGCCAGTATTTTTGCAGGGCAGTGGTTGAACACTGAAGCTTTCTTT.

V and J are TRBV7-9 and TRBJ2-1; TRBD2 aligns across 10 bases. Per germline, CDR1 SEHNR and CDR2 FQNEAQ (reference sequence). This CDR3 has 17 amino acids. With 3 bases clipped from V and 2 bases from J, the junction kept 7 bases outside the gene matches. CDR3 loop: CASSFTSGMVAYNEQFF. The CDR3 coding sequence is TGTGCCAGCAGCTTTACTAGCGGGATGGTCGCCTACAATGAGCAGTTCTTC. The entire variable domain, with the rest obtained from reference TRBV7-9 and TRBJ2-1, is as follows: DTGVSQNPRHKITKRGQNVTFRCDPISEHNRLYWYRQTLGQGPEFLTYFQNEAQLEKSRLLSDRFSAERPKGSFSTLEIQRTEQGDSAMYLCASSFTSGMVAYNEQFFGPGTRLTVL.

This rearrangement joins TRBV7-9 to TRBJ1-1; TRBD1 matches at 8 bases. The CDR3 runs 13 residues. With 3 bases clipped from V and 4 bases from J, the junction kept 1 base outside the gene matches. From germline, CDR1 is SEHNR and CDR2 FQNEAQ (reference sequence). CDR3 in amino acids: CASSFGQGTEAFF. CDR3 nucleotide sequence: TGTGCCAGCAGCTTCGGACAGGGCACTGAAGCTTTCTTT.

The chain carries TRBV6-1 and TRBJ1-2; 8 positions agree with TRBD1. The V and J ends lost 5 bases and 6 bases, in that order; junction bases with no gene match: 8. There are 14 residues in the CDR3. CDR1 is MNHNS, CDR2 SASEGT, per germline. The CDR3 region is CASSTDQGADGYTF. CDR3 DNA sequence: TGTGCCAGCAGTACTGACCAGGGGGCGGATGGCTACACCTTC.

CDR3 DNA sequence: TGTGCCAGCAGCTATAGCAGCGGAATCCCATACAATGAGCAGTTCTTC. This translates into CASSYSSGIPYNEQFF. J is TRBJ2-1 and V is TRBV11-3, with TRBD2 as a possible D gene (5 bases). CDR3 length: 16 amino acids. V gave up 4 bases and J gave up 4 bases, with 17 bases separating them. The germline gives CDR1 SGHNT, CDR2 YENEEA.

CDR3 nucleotide sequence: TGTGCCAGCAGCCTTATGGGAGCGGGGTTCAGCGGTCAGAGAGAGACCCAGTACTTC. Its translation is CASSLMGAGFSGQRETQYF. The chain links TRBV7-2 to TRBJ2-5; 7 nucleotides align to TRBD2. Germline lookup yields CDR1 SGHTA and CDR2 FQGNSA. CDR3 length equals 19 residues. V lost 5 bases to trimming and J lost 4 bases; unmatched junction nucleotides: 22.